Described below is a single TCR beta chain sequence and its context. Its antigen is unknown. No base qualities exist here, and no much larger clone lies one base off it. The source of the sample is a study of T cell responses to AZD1222 COVID-19 vaccine (dated by TCRdb to the early 2020s). About the investigation overall: AZD1222 recipients whose second dose came at about 4 weeks and those whose second dose came at about 12 weeks were combined into one group, since spike-specific TCR depth and breadth did not differ between the two schedules. TCR sequencing covered roughly 230 trial participants: 200 to 210 given two doses of AZD1222 and 26 given two doses of MenACWY control vaccine. Trial participants were enrolled by age into 18-55, 56-69 and 70-plus year subgroups, with about 150, 28 and 57 TCR-sequenced participants respectively.

Read against the paper, the sample's time point label means: baseline before first vaccination. Samples from vaccinated people were obtained from the UK trials COV001 and COV002, which included a single-blind randomized controlled phase 2/3 trial of AZD1222 (ChAdOx1 nCoV-19) in healthy adults. For TCRbeta chain sequencing, PBMC samples from trial participants were taken at day 0 and at day 28 after the second dose. The CDR3 regions of human TCRbeta chains were subjected to immunosequencing. The authors' pipeline ran thus. TCRs in the repertoires were compared against a reference library of SARS-CoV-2-specific TCRs that had been generated with the MIRA antigen-specificity platform. Breadth meant the fraction of unique TCRs that were SARS-CoV-2-associated, whereas depth meant the fraction of total T cells that were SARS-CoV-2-associated. Using the MIRA data, each spike-specific TCR was assigned both to the spike region to which the TCR was reactive and to a CD4 or CD8 class. Log10-transformed breadth and depth values were compared by one-way ANOVA with Sidak's multiple comparisons tests. The table comes from immuneACCESS by way of TCRdb, which keeps in-frame sequences with V and J called. Part of the clones is missing from these tables; in studies checked, under half for an unresolved V gene and the rest for unknown reasons. V, J and clone size were drawn from that table, and D and trimming were deduced from the DNA. For this sample the table gives approximately 90,000 clones, of which approximately 83% were detected only once. The ten biggest clones cover 7.9% of the sample.

CDR1 and CDR2 were assigned from the germline V gene as SGHDT and YYEEEE. From cysteine to phenylalanine, the CDR3 is 14 amino acids long. Of all the DNA, just the CDR3 is kept, 42 bases in frame from base 1. Cut back by 5 bases and 2 bases, the V and J ends lie 11 bases apart. Results the study describes overall, beyond this receptor: Because no day 14 peak-response samples were available, the repertoires could be characterized only after the peak T cell response. The whole spike protein was spanned by vaccine-associated CD4 TCRs, and dominant responses were seen in regions 160-218 and 743-854. Most participants were white British and females outnumbered males, and the authors suggested that clonal diversity may have been underestimated. After two AZD1222 doses, both the breadth and the depth of spike-specific TCRs were significantly higher than at day 0 and than in MenACWY recipients. Conclusions about previously exposed vaccinees are limited, since just 6 or 7 AZD1222 recipients were seropositive for SARS-CoV-2 at baseline. The 56-69-year group was small, and its depth increase did not reach significance, likely because of low power. Nearly half of unique spike-specific TCRs reportedly recognized epitopes outside regions mutated in the B.1.351 and B.1.1.7 variants.

Rearrangement joined TRBV5-6 to TRBJ2-4; TRBD2 could be the D gene, as 6 bases match. The sequence came from an adult in good health. Source: peripheral blood, taken on day 0 of AZD1222 vaccination. The nucleotide sequence reads TGTGCCAGCAGGCGGGCGGGACCCAAAAACATTCAGTACTTC. This sequence encodes CASRRAGPKNIQYF.